This entry describes one T cell receptor beta chain. This sample was taken from a study of cytomegalovirus exposure and HLA in healthy donors. The PCR contained 60 Vbeta and 13 Jbeta primers. Profiled with immunoSEQ multiplex PCR; TCRdb holds only in-frame clones, not every one. The data contain tens of thousands of clones, approximately 72% of them singletons. This clonotype was sampled from a woman aged 50 to 65 in good health and CMV-seronegative. Sequenced input: PBMCs.

CDR3 coding DNA: TGTGCCAGCAGTCTGACAGGGGAAGGGACAGATACGCAGTATTTT. Encoded protein: CASSLTGEGTDTQYF. This chain links TRBV28 with TRBJ2-3; 8 bases line up with TRBD1. CDR1 and CDR2 from the germline V gene are MDHEN and SYDVKM. V lost 5 bases to trimming and J lost 3 bases; unmatched junction nucleotides: 7. The CDR3 is made up of 15 amino acids.